Listed below are T cell receptor beta chains from one sample, sequenced in a study of identical twins. TCRdb processed the 5' RACE reads anew with MiXCR; each CDR3 protein has one entry. The repertoire has roughly 240,000 distinct CDR3 sequences, 7.5% of them found once; the top ten carry 5.4%. A further study also used this sample, focusing on yellow fever vaccine responses in identical twins.

The specimen sequenced was CD8+ T cells sorted from blood. These receptor sequences come from a young woman in good health. Both conserved end residues are part of each CDR3. The D gene is left open where the match is weak. Only part of the rows carry a size: once, few, many, or a class if the clone is expanded.

TGCGCCAGCGGAAATATACAGGGGGCGAGAGGCACAGATACGCAGTATTTT CASGNIQGARGTDTQYF TRBJ2-3 medium-sized TRBV5-1 TRBD1
TGTGCCAGCAGTATTGGGACTAGCGGAGATACGCAGTATTTT CASSIGTSGDTQYF TRBJ2-3 few TRBV7-9 TRBD2
TGTGCCAGCACCTCCGGCGGGGCGAACACCGGGGAGCTGTTTTTT CASTSGGANTGELFF TRBJ2-2 many TRBV12-3/TRBV12-4 .
TGTGCCAGCACGGACAGGGCAAGCACAGATACGCAGTATTTT CASTDRASTDTQYF TRBJ2-3 . TRBV25-1 TRBD1
TGTGCCAGCAGTTCCCTTTACATTGGTCGGGGGGGTTCGACAGATACGCAGTATTTT CASSSLYIGRGGSTDTQYF TRBJ2-3 few TRBV28 TRBD2
TGTGCCAGCAGCCAAGGGGTAGCGGGGGACTCCTACGAGCAGTACTTC CASSQGVAGDSYEQYF TRBJ2-7 many TRBV4-2 TRBD2
TGTGCCAGCGGCCCCGCGGCACTAGTTATTGCAGATACGCAGTATTTT CASGPAALVIADTQYF TRBJ2-3 few TRBV6-1 .
TGCGCCAGCAGTGATGGCGGCAGCACAGATACGCAGTATTTT CASSDGGSTDTQYF TRBJ2-3 many TRBV10-1 .
TGTGCCAGCAGCTCAATGAGGGGTTCTAATGAAAAACTGTTTTTT CASSSMRGSNEKLFF TRBJ1-4 . TRBV7-9 .
TGTGCCAGCAGCGCCACAGGTGTCGTGGCTTTCTTT CASSATGVVAFF TRBJ1-1 many TRBV7-9 .